These 22 T cell receptor beta chains came from one sample sequenced in a study of blood T cells in healthy people across ages. A sample-barcoded 5' primer and a J-beta primer mix were used in a second PCR of roughly 7 to 11 cycles. One entry per CDR3 protein, called by TCRdb with MiXCR from the 5' RACE reads. The sample contains roughly 720,000 distinct CDR3 sequences, about 53% of which appear only once. The specimen sequenced was blood. The receptor source for this set is a man older than 75 in good health.

A few counts support this clonotype. The chain joins TRBV7-2 to TRBJ2-7; D unresolved. The CDR3 length is 15 residues. CDR1 SGHTA and CDR2 FQGNSA come from the germline V gene. Trimming shortened V by 2 bases and J by 7 bases, and 18 bases separated the two germline ends. The DNA for the CDR3 is TGTGCCAGCAGCTTAACCCCAGGACCAGCTACGGAGCAGTACTTC. Its protein product is CASSLTPGPATEQYF.

This clonotype was picked up a small number of times. The rearrangement links TRBV5-1 to TRBJ2-4; no definite D call. The V gene lost 4 bases and the J gene lost 3 bases, with 11 bases spanning the gap. The CDR3 has 14 residues. CDR1 is SGHRS and CDR2 is YFSETQ in the germline V gene. CDR3 sequence (DNA): TGCGCCAGCAGCCTTGAATTGAGCAAAAACATTCAGTACTTC. It is translated as CASSLELSKNIQYF. Drawing the rest from reference TRBV5-1 and TRBJ2-4, the complete variable domain is KAGVTQTPRYLIKTRGQQVTLSCSPISGHRSVSWYQQTPGQGLQFLFEYFSETQRNKGNFPGRFSGRQFSNSRSEMNVSTLELGDSALYLCASSLELSKNIQYFGAGTRLSVL.

This clonotype has more than one count but fewer than ten. The gene calls are TRBV2 and TRBJ2-7; D not resolved. Trimming cost V 2 bases and J 10 bases, with 9 bases left between them. The CDR3 totals 11 residues. Germline CDR1 SNHLY, CDR2 FYNNEI. The CDR3 reads CASSESYPQYF. The CDR3 region has the DNA TGTGCCAGCAGTGAATCCTATCCCCAGTACTTC.

V and J are TRBV2 and TRBJ2-7, with no clear D. The germline gives CDR1 SNHLY, CDR2 FYNNEI. V lost 2 bases and J 3 bases, leaving 5 bases between the germline ends. The CDR3 totals 12 residues. The CDR3 nucleotides are TGTGCCAGCAGTGAAACCCGCTACGAGCAGTACTTC. Translation gives CASSETRYEQYF. Full variable domain (rest looked up from reference TRBV2 and TRBJ2-7): EPEVTQTPSHQVTQMGQEVILRCVPISNHLYFYWYRQILGQKVEFLVSFYNNEISEKSEIFDDQFSVERPDGSNFTLKIRSTKLEDSAMYFCASSETRYEQYFGPGTRLTVT.

This clonotype was observed a single time. The chain has TRBV20-1 and TRBJ2-1; 7 nucleotides match TRBD1. With 5 bases clipped from V and 8 bases from J, the junction kept 6 bases outside the gene matches. The CDR3 extends over 12 amino acids. Germline CDR1 DFQATT, CDR2 SNEGSKA (reference sequence). CDR3 residues: CSAQGQGDEQFF. CDR3 DNA sequence: TGCAGTGCTCAAGGGCAGGGGGATGAGCAGTTCTTC.

The genes are TRBV9 and TRBJ2-1; the match to TRBD2 covers 11 bases. Germline CDR1 and CDR2: SGDLS and YYNGEE. CDR3 length: 14 amino acids. With 4 bases clipped from V and 9 bases from J, the junction kept 6 bases outside the gene matches. The CDR3 nucleotides are TGTGCCAGCAGCTTTTTAGCGGGAGGGCCTGAGCAGTTCTTC. It codes for CASSFLAGGPEQFF. The full variable domain, its missing parts supplied by reference TRBV9 and TRBJ2-1, is DSGVTQTPKHLITATGQRVTLRCSPRSGDLSVYWYQQSLDQGLQFLIQYYNGEERAKGNILERFSAQQFPDLHSELNLSSLELGDSALYFCASSFLAGGPEQFFGPGTRLTVL.

Worth noting for this clonotype: One junction end does not reproduce the germline sequence, and a read error may be involved. This chain uses TRBV24-1 with TRBJ2-1, with TRBD2 matching over 14 bases. In germline, CDR1 is KGHDR, CDR2 SFDVKD. The CDR3 extends over 15 amino acids. CDR3 in amino acids: CVTSSRTSGRIEQFF. Written as DNA, the CDR3 is TGTGTCACCAGTTCACGGACTAGCGGGAGGATTGAGCAGTTCTTC.

The chain couples TRBV18 to TRBJ2-5; D call uncertain. This CDR3 spans 15 amino acids. The germline V gene encodes CDR1 KGHSH and CDR2 LQKENI. V lost 1 base, J lost 5 bases, and 14 bases lay in between. The CDR3 DNA sequence: TGTGCCAGCTCACCACTCGGCCAGAGCAGGGAGACCCAGTACTTC. It specifies CASSPLGQSRETQYF.

The chain links TRBV6-5 to TRBJ2-5, with D perhaps matching TRBD1 or TRBD2 (5 bases each). From germline, CDR1 is MNHEY and CDR2 SVGAGI. This CDR3 spans 15 amino acids. Trimming shortened V by 5 bases and J by 11 bases, and 24 bases separated the two germline ends. CDR3 region: CASSNPRAGLREQYF. The CDR3 bases are TGTGCCAGCAGTAACCCTAGGGCAGGGCTGAGGGAGCAGTACTTC.

As concerns this clonotype: It may be a read error: a sequence one base away is much more abundant. The DNA of the CDR3 is TGTGCCAGCAACCGGGACAGCTACGAGCAGTACTTC. It translates to CASNRDSYEQYF. The V gene is TRBV6-5, the J gene TRBJ2-7, with 7 bases identical to TRBD1. Germline V CDR1 and CDR2: MNHEY, SVGAGI. This CDR3 region has 12 residues. V was pared by 7 bases and J by 3 bases, with 3 bases of the junction left unmatched.

This clonotype appeared a few times. The chain uses TRBV4-2 and TRBJ2-1, with a tentative D call TRBD2 (5 bases). V was pared by 0 bases and J by 10 bases, with 10 bases between. Germline CDR1 LGHNA, CDR2 YNFKEQ. The CDR3 has 13 amino acids. CDR3 coding DNA: TGTGCCAGCAGCCAAGAAGCGGTTCCCGAGCAGTTCTTC. The encoded protein is CASSQEAVPEQFF.

This clonotype occurred a few times. V is TRBV2 and J is TRBJ2-3; TRBD2 agrees at 10 bases. This CDR3 has 17 residues. After removal of 6 bases from V and 1 base from J, the junction contained 10 bases not matched to a gene. The germline gives CDR1 SNHLY, CDR2 FYNNEI. The CDR3 protein is CASSILSGRSGTDTQYF. The CDR3 DNA is TGTGCCAGCAGCATCCTTAGCGGGAGGAGTGGCACAGATACGCAGTATTTT.

This clonotype was seen many times. The chain couples TRBV10-2 to TRBJ2-5, with 9 bases that match TRBD1. V shed 7 bases, J shed 5 bases, and the junction held 11 bases outside the gene matches. This CDR3 has 15 amino acids. CDR1 is WSHSY and CDR2 is SAAADI in the germline V gene. The CDR3 nucleotides are TGCGCCAGCACCGAGAGACAGGGGGTTCCTGAGACCCAGTACTTC. It codes for CASTERQGVPETQYF.

This chain links TRBV5-4 with TRBJ2-2, with a weak D call TRBD2 (6 bases). Germline-derived CDR1 and CDR2 are SGHNT and YYREEE (reference sequence). Trimming pared 4 bases from V and 6 bases from J, leaving 10 bases between. The CDR3 extends over 13 amino acids. CDR3 sequence reads: CASSPEGPGELFF. The CDR3 DNA follows: TGTGCCAGCAGCCCGGAGGGGCCCGGGGAGCTGTTTTTT.

This clonotype was found many times. The rearrangement uses TRBV28 and TRBJ1-3; the match to TRBD1 covers 7 bases. With 4 bases clipped from V and 5 bases from J, the junction kept 14 bases outside the gene matches. Germline loops: CDR1 MDHEN, CDR2 SYDVKM. The CDR3 sequence is 17 residues long. CDR3 DNA: TGTGCCAGCAGTTCCCTCTGGCAGGGGGTATCAAGAAACACCATATATTTT. Its translation is CASSSLWQGVSRNTIYF.

This rearrangement joins TRBV20-1 to TRBJ2-5; weak D call: TRBD2 (5 bases). V gave up 4 bases and J gave up 5 bases, with 20 bases separating them. The length of the CDR3 is 15 residues. CDR1 is DFQATT, CDR2 SNEGSKA, per germline (reference sequence). Here the CDR3 reads CSANPLGRGWETQYF. The CDR3 DNA follows: TGCAGTGCTAATCCCCTGGGGAGAGGGTGGGAGACCCAGTACTTC.

The chain is built from TRBV20-1 and TRBJ2-7; TRBD2 might be the D (6 bases). Trimming pared 3 bases from V and 3 bases from J, leaving 12 bases between. The CDR3 sequence is 13 residues long. Germline V gene sequence: CDR1 DFQATT, CDR2 SNEGSKA (reference sequence). CDR3 in amino acids: CSARAGGGYEQYF. CDR3 nucleotides: TGCAGTGCTAGGGCCGGGGGAGGCTACGAGCAGTACTTC.

This clonotype was seen only a few times. This chain links TRBV29-1 with TRBJ2-7, with 8 bases that match TRBD1. V lost 0 bases to trimming and J lost 4 bases; unmatched junction nucleotides: 11. The CDR3 totals 16 residues. CDR1 is SQVTM, CDR2 ANQGSEA, per germline. CDR3 coding DNA: TGCAGCGTTGAAGACCCTAAGGACAGGGATGGGTACGAGCAGTACTTC. Its protein product is CSVEDPKDRDGYEQYF.

V usage is TRBV5-1 and J usage is TRBJ2-3; no reliable D call. Germline CDR1 reads SGHRS; CDR2 reads YFSETQ. Trimming stripped 4 bases from V and 2 bases from J, with 8 bases between. The CDR3 has 13 amino acids. The DNA of the CDR3 is TGCGCCAGCAGCCACCCAGCCACAGATACGCAGTATTTT. Protein product: CASSHPATDTQYF.

This clonotype came up once. J is TRBJ2-5 and V is TRBV29-1; no definite D call. The J call may be wrong; the DNA end is better matched by TRBJ2-7. Looked up from germline, CDR1 is SQVTM and CDR2 is ANQGSEA. The CDR3 contains 12 residues. The CDR3: CSVAPLNREQYF. As DNA, the CDR3 is TGCAGCGTTGCCCCTTTGAACCGCGAGCAGTACTTC.

This clonotype turned up a few times. V usage is TRBV6-1 and J usage is TRBJ2-1; no clear D. Between the trimmed V and J ends, which lost 6 bases and 6 bases, there was a span of 12 bases. This CDR3 comprises 13 residues. The germline V gene has CDR1 MNHNS and CDR2 SASEGT. The CDR3 DNA reads as TGTGCCAGCAGACCCTACCTGGGCAATGAGCAGTTCTTC. This encodes CASRPYLGNEQFF.

V gene TRBV28 combines with J gene TRBJ2-3, with D possibly TRBD1 on 6 matching bases. CDR1 is MDHEN, CDR2 SYDVKM, per germline. This CDR3 is built from 13 residues. V lost 3 bases and J 14 bases, leaving 18 bases between the germline ends. CDR3 in DNA: TGTGCCAGCAGTTTTCAGGGGCACAGATACGCGTATTTT. This translates into CASSFQGHRYAYF.